A single sample gave rise to the 32 T cell receptor beta chains below, sequenced in a study of CD8 T cells in ankylosing spondylitis. TCRdb re-called the 5' RACE reads with MiXCR, one entry per CDR3 protein. This table holds 250,000 to 300,000 distinct CDR3 sequences, about 18% found once. Sequencing used blood, either unsorted or a sorted T cell fraction (not recorded which). These receptors all come from a male donor with ankylosing spondylitis or in good health (not recorded which).

The chain uses TRBV29-1 and TRBJ2-1; 10 nucleotides line up with TRBD1. The CDR3 contains 13 residues. The V gene end was trimmed by 4 bases and the J gene end by 12 bases; junction bases not matched to a gene: 9. The germline CDR1 and CDR2 sequences are SQVTM and ANQGSEA. DNA of the CDR3: TGCAGCGTTGTAGGGACAGGGGATTGGGCGCAGTTCTTC. Translation: CSVVGTGDWAQFF.

A remark on this clonotype: Given a much more abundant clone one base away, this may be a read error. The DNA for the CDR3 is TGTGCCAGGCGCAGGAGGGGGCAGGCGGGAGGGATAAGCAATGAGCAGTTCTTC. Translating gives CARRRRGQAGGISNEQFF. The J gene is TRBJ2-1, the V gene TRBV12-3 or TRBV12-4; 9 bases fit TRBD2. V lost 9 bases, J lost 6 bases, and 21 bases stayed unmatched. The CDR3 spans 18 residues.

The rearrangement uses TRBV29-1 and TRBJ2-1; TRBD1 or TRBD2 may be the D gene (5 bases each). The CDR3 sequence is 14 residues long. V lost 6 bases, J lost 5 bases, and 17 bases lay in between. CDR1 SQVTM and CDR2 ANQGSEA come from the germline V gene. DNA for the CDR3: TGCAGCGTGCGAGGGGCGCTCCTTAACAATGAGCAGTTCTTC. Translated, it gives CSVRGALLNNEQFF.

This clonotype was observed a handful of times. The gene calls are TRBV4-3 and TRBJ1-5; D gene ambiguous. CDR1 is LGHNA and CDR2 is YSLEER in the germline V gene. The CDR3 totals 13 residues. Trimming pared 0 bases from V and 7 bases from J, leaving 7 bases between. CDR3 region: CASSQDLGQPQHF. CDR3 coding DNA: TGCGCCAGCAGCCAAGATCTGGGGCAGCCCCAGCATTTT.

V usage is TRBV20-1 and J usage is TRBJ2-7, with 7 nucleotides matching TRBD1. Unmatched junction bases numbered 5, after V lost 4 bases and J lost 2 bases. Germline V gives CDR1 DFQATT, CDR2 SNEGSKA (reference sequence). The CDR3 spans 13 residues. The CDR3 coding sequence is TGCAGTGCTACTCGGGACAGTCCCTACGAGCAGTACTTC. This translates into CSATRDSPYEQYF.

The chain recombines TRBV7-8 with TRBJ2-7; tentatively, D is TRBD1 (6 bases). In germline, CDR1 is SGHVS, CDR2 FQNEAQ. Trimming removed 10 bases from V and 3 bases from J, with 16 bases in between. CDR3 length: 13 residues. The CDR3 reads CAKRPGHRYEQYF. The CDR3 nucleotides are TGTGCCAAAAGGCCGGGACACCGCTACGAGCAGTACTTC. The full variable domain, with the rest looked up from reference TRBV7-8 and TRBJ2-7, is GAGVSQSPRYKVAKRGQDVALRCDPISGHVSLFWYQQALGQGPEFLTYFQNEAQLDKSGLPSDRFFAERPEGSVSTLKIQRTQQEDSAVYLCAKRPGHRYEQYFGPGTRLTVT.

J is TRBJ2-7 and V is TRBV15, with TRBD1 matching 7 bases. The CDR3 length is 16 residues. CDR1 LNHNV and CDR2 YYDKDF come from the germline V gene (reference sequence). Trimming removed 4 bases from V and 0 bases from J; junction bases left unmatched: 9. The CDR3 reads CATSKTPGTASYEQYF. CDR3 bases: TGTGCCACCAGCAAGACCCCCGGGACAGCCTCCTACGAGCAGTACTTC.

The table lists this clonotype with a few counts. The chain carries TRBV4-3 and TRBJ1-1; D is uncertain. The CDR3 spans 17 residues. Germline CDR1 reads LGHNA; CDR2 reads YSLEER. Trimming removed 0 bases at V and 1 base at J, with 15 bases between. The CDR3 is CASSQDRVQQTNTEAFF. CDR3 bases: TGCGCCAGCAGCCAAGATCGTGTCCAACAGACGAACACTGAAGCTTTCTTT.

The V gene is TRBV10-3, the J gene TRBJ2-1, with D possibly being TRBD2 (6 bases). V was clipped by 2 bases and J by 8 bases, with 22 bases between them. This CDR3 spans 17 amino acids. In germline, CDR1 is ENHRY, CDR2 SYGVKD. The CDR3 spells CAISEPTLAEAVDEQFF. The CDR3 DNA reads as TGTGCCATCAGTGAGCCGACCTTAGCGGAGGCCGTGGATGAGCAGTTCTTC.

This clonotype was observed at least ten times. V is TRBV6-1 and J is TRBJ1-5; the D gene is possibly TRBD1 (6 bases). Trimming left V 6 bases short and J 0 bases short, with 6 bases between. Germline CDR1 and CDR2: MNHNS and SASEGT. The CDR3 covers 13 residues. In nucleotides, the CDR3 is TGTGCCAGCAGACAGGGTAGCAATCAGCCCCAGCATTTT. Amino acid sequence: CASRQGSNQPQHF.

This clonotype was counted a few times. The chain employs TRBV20-1 and TRBJ2-7; D is perhaps TRBD1 (5 bases). The CDR3 consists of 13 residues. CDR1 is DFQATT, CDR2 SNEGSKA, per germline (reference sequence). V was clipped by 1 base and J by 5 bases, with 12 bases between them. Written as DNA, the CDR3 is TGCAGTGCTAGAGTGGCAGGGTTCGACGAGCAGTACTTC. This translates into CSARVAGFDEQYF.

This clonotype showed up just a few times. The V gene is TRBV12-3 or TRBV12-4, the J gene TRBJ2-1; D unclear. CDR3 length: 14 amino acids. V was shortened by 6 bases and J by 2 bases, with 11 bases between the two germline ends. The CDR3 region is CASSSHGPYNEQFF. CDR3 sequence (DNA): TGTGCCAGCAGCTCCCACGGGCCCTACAATGAGCAGTTCTTC.

The gene calls are TRBV7-8 and TRBJ2-7; D not certain. Germline CDR1 reads SGHVS; CDR2 reads FQNEAQ. V dropped 1 base and J dropped 2 bases, with 15 bases sitting between them. This CDR3 is 16 amino acids long. Here the CDR3 DNA reads TGTGCCAGCAGCTTAGGCCCCGGTACCCCGACCTACGAGCAGTACTTC. It is translated as CASSLGPGTPTYEQYF.

This clonotype was picked up a small number of times. V gene TRBV3-1 combines with J gene TRBJ1-1; D gene uncertain. Germline loops: CDR1 LGHDT, CDR2 YNNKEL (reference sequence). Between the trimmed V and J ends, which lost 0 bases and 1 base, there was a span of 9 bases. The CDR3 has 15 amino acids. In DNA, the CDR3 is TGTGCCAGCAGCCAAGACGGTCGCGGGAACACTGAAGCTTTCTTT. Residues: CASSQDGRGNTEAFF.

The chain uses TRBV7-9 and TRBJ1-1; 11 nucleotides agree with TRBD1. The CDR3 spans 13 residues. J was trimmed by 6 bases and V by 7 bases; bases with no gene match: 4. Germline V gene lookup returns CDR1 SEHNR and CDR2 FQNEAQ (reference sequence). In DNA form, the CDR3 reads TGTGCCAGCACCCCGGGACAGGGGGCTGAAGCTTTCTTT. Translating gives CASTPGQGAEAFF.

V gene TRBV28 combines with J gene TRBJ2-7; the match to TRBD2 covers 9 bases. Germline V CDR1 and CDR2: MDHEN, SYDVKM. CDR3 length: 16 residues. Trimming took 6 bases from V and 0 from J; bases not matched to a gene: 9. The CDR3 nucleotides read TGTGCCAGCAGCACTCGACTAGCGGATAGCTCCTACGAGCAGTACTTC. Its protein is CASSTRLADSSYEQYF. The full variable domain, in which reference TRBV28 and TRBJ2-7 provide the parts outside the CDR3, is DVKVTQSSRYLVKRTGEKVFLECVQDMDHENMFWYRQDPGLGLRLIYFSYDVKMKEKGDIPEGYSVSREKKERFSLILESASTNQTSMYLCASSTRLADSSYEQYFGPGTRLTVT.

This clonotype occurred a few times. V usage is TRBV12-3 or TRBV12-4 and J usage is TRBJ2-7; 7 bases match TRBD2. The trim removed 6 bases at V and 1 base at J, leaving 3 bases unmatched. The CDR3 contains 13 residues. The CDR3 reads CASSRGESYEQYF. CDR3 in DNA: TGTGCCAGCAGCCGGGGGGAGTCCTACGAGCAGTACTTC.

The chain joins TRBV6-5 to TRBJ1-4; D gene unclear. Trimming cost V 4 bases and J 3 bases, with 9 bases left between them. Germline V gene lookup returns CDR1 MNHEY and CDR2 SVGAGI. The CDR3 has 14 amino acids. CDR3: CASSSGVSNEKLFF. CDR3 DNA sequence: TGTGCCAGCAGTTCCGGGGTGTCTAATGAAAAACTGTTTTTT.

The V gene is TRBV29-1, the J gene TRBJ2-7, with 9 bases that match TRBD1. This CDR3 spans 16 amino acids. The V and J ends lost 4 bases and 6 bases, in that order; junction bases with no gene match: 16. CDR1 and CDR2 (germline): SQVTM, ANQGSEA. CDR3 in DNA: TGCAGCGTTGTGCCCTTCTCGGGACAGGGTATGTTCGAGCAGTACTTC. The encoded protein is CSVVPFSGQGMFEQYF.

Only a few counts were recorded for this clonotype. The V and J genes are TRBV29-1 and TRBJ1-1, with D unclear. Germline V CDR1 and CDR2: SQVTM, ANQGSEA. V was shortened by 7 bases and J by 6 bases, with 18 bases between the two germline ends. The length of the CDR3 is 13 residues. CDR3 sequence (DNA): TGCAGCGACGGCGGGCCGTCGTCCGCTGAAGCTTTCTTT. Translation: CSDGGPSSAEAFF.

V and J are TRBV20-1 and TRBJ1-1; D unclear. Germline CDR1 DFQATT, CDR2 SNEGSKA (reference sequence). V was clipped by 3 bases and J by 1 base, with 12 bases between them. CDR3 size: 14 residues. The CDR3 coding sequence is TGCAGTGCTAGTTATTTAGTGGAGAACACTGAAGCTTTCTTT. This gives the protein CSASYLVENTEAFF.

The chain uses TRBV29-1 and TRBJ2-1; D is perhaps TRBD2 (6 bases). V was cut by 0 bases and J by 8 bases, with 17 bases left in between. CDR3 size: 15 residues. Germline CDR1 reads SQVTM; CDR2 reads ANQGSEA. DNA for the CDR3: TGCAGCGTTGAAGATCTTTCTATCGGGAGCCATGAGCAGTTCTTC. Translating it yields CSVEDLSIGSHEQFF.

In its sample, this clonotype was seen a few times. The rearrangement joins TRBV20-1 to TRBJ2-7, with D hard to call. Trimming shortened V by 5 bases and J by 5 bases, and 16 bases separated the two germline ends. Germline loops: CDR1 DFQATT, CDR2 SNEGSKA (reference sequence). This CDR3 has 13 amino acids. DNA for the CDR3: TGCAGTGCTCCCCGGCCCAATTCGGACGAGCAGTACTTC. Protein sequence: CSAPRPNSDEQYF.

The chain recombines TRBV9 with TRBJ2-1, with TRBD2 matching over 8 bases. Looked up from germline, CDR1 is SGDLS and CDR2 is YYNGEE. The CDR3 has 15 residues. J was trimmed by 1 base and V by 3 bases; bases with no gene match: 3. The CDR3 reads CASSAAGASYNEQFF. DNA of the CDR3: TGTGCCAGCAGCGCAGCGGGAGCATCCTACAATGAGCAGTTCTTC.

J is TRBJ2-2 and V is TRBV12-3 or TRBV12-4; tentatively, D is TRBD1 or TRBD2 (5 bases each). V shed 6 bases and J shed 0 bases, with 11 bases lying between them. The CDR3 has 15 residues. The CDR3 sequence: CASSLGRSNTGELFF. In DNA, the CDR3 is TGTGCCAGCAGCCTGGGACGCTCGAACACCGGGGAGCTGTTTTTT.

The V gene is TRBV4-1, the J gene TRBJ2-3; 12 bases agree with TRBD2. The CDR3 consists of 16 residues. V lost 3 bases and J lost 3; bases outside the gene matches: 4. In germline, CDR1 is MGHRA, CDR2 YSYEKL. The CDR3 reads CASSQILAGGTDTQYF. The DNA for the CDR3 is TGCGCCAGCAGCCAGATACTAGCGGGAGGTACAGATACGCAGTATTTT.

The chain recombines TRBV4-1 with TRBJ2-7; tentatively, D is TRBD1 or TRBD2 (5 bases each). Trimming removed 3 bases from V and 5 bases from J, with 17 bases in between. The CDR3 loop spans 15 amino acids. From germline, CDR1 is MGHRA and CDR2 YSYEKL. CDR3 nucleotides: TGCGCCAGCAGCCAGACCGGGACCGTGGCCGACGAGCAGTACTTC. This sequence encodes CASSQTGTVADEQYF.

This clonotype was observed many times. This sequence joins TRBV4-1 and TRBJ2-7; D is possibly TRBD1 (5 bases). Germline V CDR1 and CDR2: MGHRA, YSYEKL. V lost 0 bases to trimming and J lost 1 base, with 10 bases between them. The CDR3 is 15 amino acids. The CDR3 sequence is CASSQESRDSYEQYF. CDR3 in DNA: TGCGCCAGCAGCCAAGAATCCAGGGATTCCTACGAGCAGTACTTC.

The J gene is TRBJ1-2, the V gene TRBV6-5, with D perhaps TRBD1 (6 bases). Germline V gene sequence: CDR1 MNHEY, CDR2 SVGAGI. The CDR3 covers 14 residues. V lost 4 bases and J lost 3, with 12 bases in between. Written as DNA, the CDR3 is TGTGCCAGCAGTTCTGCAGGGGTCGACTATGGCTACACCTTC. Translation: CASSSAGVDYGYTF.

The rearrangement joins TRBV6-1 to TRBJ1-5; the match to TRBD1 covers 11 bases. The CDR3 has 15 amino acids. Losses at the gene ends were 2 bases for V and 7 bases for J; bases not matched to a gene: 4. Germline lookup yields CDR1 MNHNS and CDR2 SASEGT. CDR3 residues: CASSEWTGGRQPQHF. The CDR3 DNA reads as TGTGCCAGCAGTGAATGGACAGGGGGCAGGCAGCCCCAGCATTTT.

This clonotype was seen only a few times. This rearrangement joins TRBV29-1 to TRBJ2-3; tentative D call: TRBD1 (5 bases). V lost 2 bases and J lost 3, with 12 bases in between. This CDR3 comprises 14 residues. Germline-derived CDR1 and CDR2 are SQVTM and ANQGSEA. Written as DNA, the CDR3 is TGCAGCGTTGAATGGGGCCTCGTTACAGATACGCAGTATTTT. Amino acids: CSVEWGLVTDTQYF.

This clonotype came up a few times. This chain uses TRBV27 with TRBJ2-1, with D possibly being TRBD2 (5 bases). Trimming cost V 3 bases and J 3 bases, with 12 bases left between them. Germline values: CDR1 MNHEY, CDR2 SMNVEV (reference sequence). The CDR3 is 15 amino acids. For the CDR3, the DNA is TGTGCCAGCAGTTTCTCTCTGAGGGACTACAATGAGCAGTTCTTC. Protein sequence: CASSFSLRDYNEQFF.